This record looks at one T cell receptor beta chain sequence and its context. This CDR3 is 14 amino acids long. Germline values: CDR1 SGHVS, CDR2 FQNEAQ. The V end lost 5 bases, the J end lost 2 bases, and 11 bases lay between the germline ends. In the original analysis: Reference gene primer amplification gave estimated nucleated cell counts. Assay: immunoSEQ multiplex PCR; the TCRdb copy retains only in-frame clones and omits some. Clone size and the V and J calls come from that table; the DNA yielded D and trimming. The sample lists about 170,000 clones; approximately 81% were seen once. This specimen comes from a study of blood T cell repertoires in COVID-19. Whole-study context: Whether acute or convalescent, the COVID-19 samples came from the United States, Italy and Spain. From T cells, B-cell-depleted T cells, or PBMCs came the material, which was cDNA or gDNA.

Seattle enrolled patients during active infection and tracked them longitudinally. The clonotype was recovered from a woman in her sixties or seventies with COVID-19, enrolled during active disease. The rearrangement links TRBV7-8 to TRBJ2-3; unclear D gene. Sequenced: peripheral blood. The CDR3 is CASSRVKNTDTQYF. The DNA for the CDR3 is TGTGCCAGCAGCCGCGTAAAAAACACAGATACGCAGTATTTT.